A single sample is the source of the 17 T cell receptor beta chains below, sequenced in a study of blood T cell repertoires in COVID-19. Clones were read by immunoSEQ multiplex PCR, and TCRdb kept only the in-frame ones, dropping some. Here the sample spans roughly 120,000 clones, roughly nine tenths being singletons. Sequencing used peripheral blood. These receptor sequences come from a man between 50 and 59 years old with COVID-19, enrolled during active disease.

The chain carries TRBV28 and TRBJ2-1; TRBD2 aligns across 11 bases. From germline, CDR1 is MDHEN and CDR2 SYDVKM. V was pared by 6 bases and J by 0 bases, with 10 bases of the junction left unmatched. The CDR3 consists of 18 residues. DNA for the CDR3: TGTGCCAGCAGATTGGGGGTAGCGGGAGGGAGCTCCTACAATGAGCAGTTCTTC. It is translated as CASRLGVAGGSSYNEQFF.

This clone was detected only once. This sequence joins TRBV10-3 and TRBJ2-1; 11 nucleotides line up with TRBD2. Germline lookup yields CDR1 ENHRY and CDR2 SYGVKD. CDR3 length equals 16 residues. J gave up 6 bases and V 3 bases, and 7 bases lay outside the gene matches. CDR3: CAISDATTSGSNEQFF. DNA of the CDR3: TGTGCCATCAGTGATGCGACTACTAGCGGGAGCAATGAGCAGTTCTTC.

This rearrangement joins TRBV10-3 to TRBJ2-6, with D unclear. CDR3 length: 11 residues. V was cut by 10 bases and J by 5 bases, with 6 bases left in between. Germline V gives CDR1 ENHRY, CDR2 SYGVKD. The DNA of the CDR3 is TGTGCCACCTACTGGGCCAACGTCCTGACTTTC. Protein: CATYWANVLTF.

V usage is TRBV2 and J usage is TRBJ1-1; TRBD1 agrees at 8 bases. J was trimmed by 1 base and V by 6 bases; bases with no gene match: 10. The CDR3 contains 16 residues. The germline CDR1 and CDR2 sequences are SNHLY and FYNNEI. The CDR3 coding sequence is TGTGCCAGCAGCAGAATCGGACAGGGCTCGAACACTGAAGCTTTCTTT. It encodes CASSRIGQGSNTEAFF.

This clone came up once. The chain employs TRBV29-1 and TRBJ1-1; TRBD1 might be the D (5 bases). The V gene lost 5 bases and the J gene lost 4 bases, with 14 bases spanning the gap. The CDR3 runs to 13 residues. The germline V gene encodes CDR1 SQVTM and CDR2 ANQGSEA. The CDR3 DNA reads TGCAGCGTTTCCAGCCCGGGGGGCACTGAAGCTTTCTTT. Its translation: CSVSSPGGTEAFF.

V usage is TRBV30 and J usage is TRBJ1-2; D gene ambiguous. This CDR3 spans 15 amino acids. V lost 0 bases, J lost 1 base, and 12 bases lay in between. Germline assignment: CDR1 GTSNPN and CDR2 SVGIG (reference sequence). CDR3 loop: CAWSVEGRINYGYTF. CDR3 coding DNA: TGTGCCTGGAGTGTAGAGGGCAGGATTAACTATGGCTACACCTTC.

This chain joins TRBV2 and TRBJ2-1; D possibly corresponds to TRBD2 (6 bases). The germline V and J ends were trimmed by 5 bases and 7 bases, with 12 bases remaining between them. CDR1 and CDR2 from the germline V gene are SNHLY and FYNNEI. The CDR3 has 13 residues. The CDR3 is CASSSAGRNEQFF. In nucleotides, the CDR3 is TGTGCCAGCAGTTCCGCAGGGAGGAATGAGCAGTTCTTC. Based on the CDR3 plus reference TRBV2 and TRBJ2-1, the full variable domain is EPEVTQTPSHQVTQMGQEVILRCVPISNHLYFYWYRQILGQKVEFLVSFYNNEISEKSEIFDDQFSVERPDGSNFTLKIRSTKLEDSAMYFCASSSAGRNEQFFGPGTRLTVL.

The chain recombines TRBV6-5 with TRBJ2-7, with a weak D call TRBD1 (7 bases). From germline, CDR1 is MNHEY and CDR2 SVGAGI. The ends were cut back, 5 bases at V and 6 bases at J, with 14 bases in the middle. This CDR3 is built from 13 residues. CDR3 coding DNA: TGTGCCAGCAGTCCAGGTCAGGGGGGCGAGCAGTACTTC. The encoded protein is CASSPGQGGEQYF.

This chain joins TRBV10-3 and TRBJ1-1; D remains ambiguous. Germline loops: CDR1 ENHRY, CDR2 SYGVKD. V was clipped by 7 bases and J by 1 base, with 13 bases between them. The CDR3 runs 14 residues. CDR3 amino acids: CAIKESTQNTEAFF. DNA of the CDR3: TGTGCCATCAAGGAGAGCACACAGAACACTGAAGCTTTCTTT.

The chain employs TRBV7-9 and TRBJ1-5; weak D call: TRBD1 (5 bases). This CDR3 comprises 14 residues. V dropped 0 bases and J dropped 4 bases, with 7 bases sitting between them. CDR1 is SEHNR, CDR2 FQNEAQ, per germline (reference sequence). The chain's CDR3 is CASSLAGGNQPQHF. In DNA form, the CDR3 reads TGTGCCAGCAGCTTAGCGGGGGGAAATCAGCCCCAGCATTTT.

The chain carries TRBV5-1 and TRBJ1-4, with TRBD1 as a possible D gene (6 bases). Trimming took off 4 bases at V and 4 bases at J, with 17 bases between the two ends. CDR3 length: 16 amino acids. CDR1 and CDR2 from the germline V gene are SGHRS and YFSETQ. CDR3 sequence (DNA): TGCGCCAGCAGCGTGCAGTCAGGGGCCAGTAATGAAAAACTGTTTTTT. This gives the protein CASSVQSGASNEKLFF.

The rearrangement links TRBV28 to TRBJ1-1; perhaps TRBD1 as D (6 bases). From germline, CDR1 is MDHEN and CDR2 SYDVKM. Trimming removed 2 bases from V and 6 bases from J, with 13 bases in between. The CDR3 sequence is 14 residues long. CDR3 amino acids: CASSLTGGRAEAFF. For the CDR3, the DNA is TGTGCCAGCAGTTTAACGGGGGGCCGGGCTGAAGCTTTCTTT.

This clone showed up just once. CDR3 bases: TGTGCCAGCAGTTACTGGACAGGACTTGATTCACCCCTCCACTTT. This encodes CASSYWTGLDSPLHF. The genes are TRBV6-5 and TRBJ1-6; 7 bases line up with TRBD1. Germline values: CDR1 MNHEY, CDR2 SVGAGI. The CDR3 totals 15 residues. J gave up 8 bases and V 1 base, and 5 bases lay outside the gene matches.

The chain recombines TRBV19 with TRBJ2-4, with TRBD2 as a possible D gene (6 bases). In germline, CDR1 is LNHDA, CDR2 SQIVND (reference sequence). Trimming left V 3 bases short and J 8 bases short, with 17 bases between. The CDR3 extends over 15 amino acids. For the CDR3, the DNA is TGTGCCAGTAGTATTCTTGCGGGGTATTCAGACATTCAGTACTTC. Translation: CASSILAGYSDIQYF.

This sequence joins TRBV19 and TRBJ1-3, with 7 bases that match TRBD1. The V gene end was trimmed by 4 bases and the J gene end by 2 bases; junction bases not matched to a gene: 8. This CDR3 region has 16 residues. Per germline, CDR1 LNHDA and CDR2 SQIVND (reference sequence). Here the CDR3 DNA reads TGTGCCAGTAGTACGCCCGAAGGGGGCCCTGGAAACACCATATATTTT. Its translation is CASSTPEGGPGNTIYF.

The J gene is TRBJ2-1, the V gene TRBV9, with 12 bases fitting TRBD2. CDR1 and CDR2 (germline): SGDLS, YYNGEE. The CDR3 consists of 16 residues. J was trimmed by 9 bases and V by 4 bases; bases with no gene match: 11. CDR3 in amino acids: CASSPRLAGVSVEQFF. CDR3 sequence (DNA): TGTGCCAGCAGCCCTCGACTAGCGGGAGTATCGGTTGAGCAGTTCTTC.

The chain has TRBV9 and TRBJ2-3; no firm D call. The germline V and J ends were trimmed by 6 bases and 0 bases, with 14 bases remaining between them. CDR1 and CDR2 from the germline V gene are SGDLS and YYNGEE. The CDR3 totals 15 residues. CDR3 sequence (DNA): TGTGCCAGCACCCTAGGTGGCGTTAGCACAGATACGCAGTATTTT. Its translation is CASTLGGVSTDTQYF.